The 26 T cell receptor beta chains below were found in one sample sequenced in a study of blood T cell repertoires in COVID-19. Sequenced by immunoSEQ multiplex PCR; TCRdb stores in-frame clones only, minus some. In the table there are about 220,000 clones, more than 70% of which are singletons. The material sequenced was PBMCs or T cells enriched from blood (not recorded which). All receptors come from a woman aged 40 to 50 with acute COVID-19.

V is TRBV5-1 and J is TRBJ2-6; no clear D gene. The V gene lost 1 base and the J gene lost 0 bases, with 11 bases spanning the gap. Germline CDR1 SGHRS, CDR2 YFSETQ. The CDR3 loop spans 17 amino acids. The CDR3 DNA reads TGCGCCAGCAGCTTGAACCTACTAAGCTCTGGGGCCAACGTCCTGACTTTC. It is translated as CASSLNLLSSGANVLTF.

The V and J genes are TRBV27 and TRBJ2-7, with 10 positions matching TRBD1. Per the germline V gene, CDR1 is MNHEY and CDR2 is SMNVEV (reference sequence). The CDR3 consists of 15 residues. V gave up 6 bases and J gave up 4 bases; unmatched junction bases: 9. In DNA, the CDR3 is TGTGCCAGCAGCCGCCTGACGGGACAGGGGTACGAGCAGTACGTC. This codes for CASSRLTGQGYEQYV.

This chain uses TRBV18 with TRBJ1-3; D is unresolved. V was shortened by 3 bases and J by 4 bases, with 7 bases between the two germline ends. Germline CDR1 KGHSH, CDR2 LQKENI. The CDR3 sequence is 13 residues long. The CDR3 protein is CASSPSTGNTIYF. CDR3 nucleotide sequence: TGTGCCAGCTCACCCTCGACAGGAAACACCATATATTTT. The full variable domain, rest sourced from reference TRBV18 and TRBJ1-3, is NAGVMQNPRHLVRRRGQEARLRCSPMKGHSHVYWYRQLPEEGLKFMVYLQKENIIDESGMPKERFSAEFPKEGPSILRIQQVVRGDSAAYFCASSPSTGNTIYFGEGSWLTVV.

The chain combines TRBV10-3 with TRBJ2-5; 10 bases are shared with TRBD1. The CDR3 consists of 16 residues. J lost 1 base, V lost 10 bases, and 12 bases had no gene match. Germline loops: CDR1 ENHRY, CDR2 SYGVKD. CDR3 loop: CATTPGQGHSQETQYF. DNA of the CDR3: TGTGCCACCACCCCGGGACAGGGGCACTCCCAAGAGACCCAGTACTTC.

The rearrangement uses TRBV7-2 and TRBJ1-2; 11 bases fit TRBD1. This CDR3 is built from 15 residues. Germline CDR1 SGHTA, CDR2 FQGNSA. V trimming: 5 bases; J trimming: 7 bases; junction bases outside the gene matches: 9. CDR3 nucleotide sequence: TGTGCCAGCAGCGCTCCGGGGACAGGGGGGGTTGGCTACACCTTC. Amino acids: CASSAPGTGGVGYTF.

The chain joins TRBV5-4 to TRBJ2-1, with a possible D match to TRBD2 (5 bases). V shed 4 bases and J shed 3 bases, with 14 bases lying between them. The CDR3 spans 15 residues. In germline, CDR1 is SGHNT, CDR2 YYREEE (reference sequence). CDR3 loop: CASSETSSFYNEQFF. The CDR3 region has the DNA TGTGCCAGCAGCGAAACTAGTTCCTTCTACAATGAGCAGTTCTTC.

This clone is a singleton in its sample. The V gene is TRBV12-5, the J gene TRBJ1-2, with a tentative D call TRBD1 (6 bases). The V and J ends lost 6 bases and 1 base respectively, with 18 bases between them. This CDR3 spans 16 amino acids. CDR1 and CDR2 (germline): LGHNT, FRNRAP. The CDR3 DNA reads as TGTGCTAGTGGGCGCGGAACAGGGCAGATTAACTATGGCTACACCTTC. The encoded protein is CASGRGTGQINYGYTF.

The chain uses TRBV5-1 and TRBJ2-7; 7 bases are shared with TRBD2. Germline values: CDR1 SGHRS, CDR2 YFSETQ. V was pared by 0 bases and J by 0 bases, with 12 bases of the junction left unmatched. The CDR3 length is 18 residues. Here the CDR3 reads CASSLGTRIPSSSYEQYV. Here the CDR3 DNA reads TGCGCCAGCAGCTTGGGGACTAGAATCCCCTCCAGCTCCTACGAGCAGTACGTC.

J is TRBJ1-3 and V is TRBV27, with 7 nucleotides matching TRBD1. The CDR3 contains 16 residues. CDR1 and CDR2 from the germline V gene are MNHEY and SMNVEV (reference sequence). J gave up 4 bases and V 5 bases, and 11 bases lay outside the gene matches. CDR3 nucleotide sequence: TGTGCCAGCAGTCTGGGCCCGGAGACAGGGGGAAACACCATATATTTT. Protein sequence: CASSLGPETGGNTIYF.

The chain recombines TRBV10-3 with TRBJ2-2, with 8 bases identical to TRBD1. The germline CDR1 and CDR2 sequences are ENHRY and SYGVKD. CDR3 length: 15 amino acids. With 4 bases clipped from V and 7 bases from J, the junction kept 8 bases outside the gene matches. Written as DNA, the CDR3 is TGTGCCATCAGTGCATTAAGGACAGGGCTCGGGGAGCTGTTTTTT. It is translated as CAISALRTGLGELFF.

CDR3 amino acids: CASGIAGGEYNEQFF. The DNA of the CDR3 is TGTGCCAGCGGCATAGCGGGGGGGGAATACAATGAGCAGTTCTTC. The chain links TRBV11-2 to TRBJ2-1; 11 bases fit TRBD2. This CDR3 comprises 15 residues. Per the germline V gene, CDR1 is SGHAT and CDR2 is FQNNGV. V was pared by 8 bases and J by 4 bases, with 7 bases of the junction left unmatched.

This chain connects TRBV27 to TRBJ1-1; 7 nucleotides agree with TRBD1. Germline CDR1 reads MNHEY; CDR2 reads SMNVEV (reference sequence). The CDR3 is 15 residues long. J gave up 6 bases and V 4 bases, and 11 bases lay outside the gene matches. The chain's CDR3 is CASSSGTVPNSEAFF. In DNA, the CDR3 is TGTGCCAGCAGTTCCGGGACAGTCCCCAATTCTGAAGCTTTCTTT.

The CDR3 nucleotides read TGTGCCAGCAGCTATGACATAGCCAGGGGAAAACTGTTTTTT. Translating it yields CASSYDIARGKLFF. This chain connects TRBV7-2 to TRBJ1-4; D might be TRBD1 (6 bases). This CDR3 contains 14 residues. Per the germline V gene, CDR1 is SGHTA and CDR2 is FQGNSA. Trimming removed 4 bases at V and 10 bases at J, with 16 bases between.

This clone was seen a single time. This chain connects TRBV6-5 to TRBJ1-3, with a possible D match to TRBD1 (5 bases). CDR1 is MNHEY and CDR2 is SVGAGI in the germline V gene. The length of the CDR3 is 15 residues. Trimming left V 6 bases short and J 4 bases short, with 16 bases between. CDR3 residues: CASSSWGAAGNTIYF. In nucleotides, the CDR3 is TGTGCCAGCAGCTCGTGGGGCGCGGCGGGAAACACCATATATTTT.

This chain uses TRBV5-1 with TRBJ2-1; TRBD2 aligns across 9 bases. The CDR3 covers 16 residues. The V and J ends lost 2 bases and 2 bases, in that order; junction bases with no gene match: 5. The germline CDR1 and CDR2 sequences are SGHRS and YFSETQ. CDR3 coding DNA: TGCGCCAGCAGCTTCAAGACTAGCGGTCCCTACAATGAGCAGTTCTTC. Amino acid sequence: CASSFKTSGPYNEQFF.

In DNA form, the CDR3 reads TGCAGTGCTAGGCGGGAGACCCAGTACTTC. This gives the protein CSARRETQYF. This chain uses TRBV20-1 with TRBJ2-5; no firm D call. CDR1 and CDR2 from the germline V gene are DFQATT and SNEGSKA (reference sequence). The V end lost 3 bases, the J end lost 5 bases, and 4 bases lay between the germline ends. CDR3 size: 10 residues.

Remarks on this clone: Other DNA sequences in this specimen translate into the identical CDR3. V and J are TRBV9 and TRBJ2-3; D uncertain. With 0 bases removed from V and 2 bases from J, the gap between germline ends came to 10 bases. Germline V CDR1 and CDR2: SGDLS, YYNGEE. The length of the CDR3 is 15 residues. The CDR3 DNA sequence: TGTGCCAGCAGCGTAGCTGGGCATTCCACAGATACGCAGTATTTT. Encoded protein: CASSVAGHSTDTQYF.

CDR3 in amino acids: CASSYPGQPLPYGYTF. The CDR3, as DNA: TGTGCCAGCAGTTACCCGGGACAGCCTCTACCCTATGGCTACACCTTC. This chain uses TRBV7-9 with TRBJ1-2; 7 nucleotides agree with TRBD1. CDR1 is SEHNR and CDR2 is FQNEAQ in the germline V gene (reference sequence). V shed 6 bases, J shed 4 bases, and the junction held 14 bases outside the gene matches. This CDR3 is 16 amino acids long.

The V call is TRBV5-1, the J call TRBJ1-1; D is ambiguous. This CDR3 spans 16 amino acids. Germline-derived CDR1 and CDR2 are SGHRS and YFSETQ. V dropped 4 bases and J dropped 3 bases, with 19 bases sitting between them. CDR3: CASSGKTLSQDTEAFF. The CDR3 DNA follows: TGCGCCAGCAGCGGAAAAACCCTTTCTCAGGACACTGAAGCTTTCTTT.

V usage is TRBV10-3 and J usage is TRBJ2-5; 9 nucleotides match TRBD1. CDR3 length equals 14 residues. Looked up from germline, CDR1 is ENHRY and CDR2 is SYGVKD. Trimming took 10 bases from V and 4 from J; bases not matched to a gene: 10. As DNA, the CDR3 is TGTGCCACCAGGACAGGGGTTGAGTCAGAGACCCAGTACTTC. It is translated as CATRTGVESETQYF.

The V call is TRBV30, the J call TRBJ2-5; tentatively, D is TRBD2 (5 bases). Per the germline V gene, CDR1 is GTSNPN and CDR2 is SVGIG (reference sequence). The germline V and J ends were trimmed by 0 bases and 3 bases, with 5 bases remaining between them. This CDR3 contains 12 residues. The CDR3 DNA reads TGTGCCTGGAGTGTAGCGGAAGAGACCCAGTACTTC. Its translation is CAWSVAEETQYF.

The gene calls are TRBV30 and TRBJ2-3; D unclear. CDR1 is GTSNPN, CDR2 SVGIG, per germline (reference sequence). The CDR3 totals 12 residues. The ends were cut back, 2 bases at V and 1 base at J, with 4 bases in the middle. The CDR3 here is CAWSSGTDTQYF. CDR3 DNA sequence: TGTGCCTGGAGTTCGGGCACAGATACGCAGTATTTT.

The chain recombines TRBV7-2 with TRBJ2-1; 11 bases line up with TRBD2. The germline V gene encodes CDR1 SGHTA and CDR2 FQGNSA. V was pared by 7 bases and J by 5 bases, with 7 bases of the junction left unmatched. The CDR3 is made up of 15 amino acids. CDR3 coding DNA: TGTGCCAGCAACCCCGGGACTAGCGGCAACAATGAGCAGTTCTTC. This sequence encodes CASNPGTSGNNEQFF.

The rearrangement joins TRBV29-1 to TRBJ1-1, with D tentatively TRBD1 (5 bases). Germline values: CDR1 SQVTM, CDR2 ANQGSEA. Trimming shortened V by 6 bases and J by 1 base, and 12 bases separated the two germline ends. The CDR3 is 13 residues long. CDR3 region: CSVLNTGNTEAFF. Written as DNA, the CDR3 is TGCAGCGTCTTAAATACAGGGAACACTGAAGCTTTCTTT.

CDR3 amino acids: CASSHDRGKTQYF. The CDR3 DNA follows: TGTGCCAGCAGCCACGATAGGGGAAAGACCCAGTACTTC. The chain uses TRBV3-1 (or the pseudogene TRBV3-2) and TRBJ2-5, with TRBD1 as a possible D gene (5 bases). The germline gives CDR1 LGHDT, CDR2 YNNKEL (reference sequence). Trimming left V 3 bases short and J 6 bases short, with 11 bases between. This CDR3 is 13 amino acids long.

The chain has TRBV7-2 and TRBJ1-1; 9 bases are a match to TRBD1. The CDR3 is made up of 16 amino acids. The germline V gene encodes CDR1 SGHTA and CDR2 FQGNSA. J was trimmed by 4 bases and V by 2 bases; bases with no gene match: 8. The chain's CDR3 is CASSLPGTGWGTEAFF. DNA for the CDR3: TGTGCCAGCAGCTTACCCGGGACAGGGTGGGGCACTGAAGCTTTCTTT. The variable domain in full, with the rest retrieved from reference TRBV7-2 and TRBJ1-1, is GAGVSQSPSNKVTEKGKDVELRCDPISGHTALYWYRQSLGQGLEFLIYFQGNSAPDKSGLPSDRFSAERTGGSVSTLTIQRTQQEDSAVYLCASSLPGTGWGTEAFFGQGTRLTVV.